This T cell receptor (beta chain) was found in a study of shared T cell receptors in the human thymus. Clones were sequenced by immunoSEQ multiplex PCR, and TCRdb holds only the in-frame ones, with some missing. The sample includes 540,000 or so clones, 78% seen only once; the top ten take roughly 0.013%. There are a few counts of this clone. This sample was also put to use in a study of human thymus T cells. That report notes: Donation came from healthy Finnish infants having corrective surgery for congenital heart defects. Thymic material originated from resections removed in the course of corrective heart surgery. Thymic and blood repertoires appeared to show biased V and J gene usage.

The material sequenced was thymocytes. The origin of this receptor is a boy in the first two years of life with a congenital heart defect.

The CDR3 spells CASSWDGTRADYEQYF. The CDR3 DNA is TGCGCCAGCAGCTGGGACGGGACTAGGGCCGACTACGAGCAGTACTTC. The chain has TRBV5-1 and TRBJ2-7; 8 bases fit TRBD2. The CDR3 totals 16 residues. The trim removed 3 bases at V and 3 bases at J, leaving 11 bases unmatched. From germline, CDR1 is SGHRS and CDR2 YFSETQ.